This TCR beta chain was profiled in a study of regulatory T cells in long-lasting Graves disease. The study's findings and limits: Graves' patients with persistent disease showed TCR diversity lower than patients newly diagnosed.

The time point: newly diagnosed GD, antithyroid drugs for less than 3 months. There was RNA extracted from PBMCs, and the TCR library was made from it. American Thyroid Association guidelines were used to diagnose Graves' disease. Per the germline V gene, CDR1 is GTSNPN and CDR2 is SVGIG (reference sequence). The CDR3 has 13 amino acids. V lost 0 bases and J lost 3, with 6 bases in between. To make TCR beta libraries, researchers used iRepertoire HTBI primers and Arm-PCR of CDR3 regions. TCRdb reprocessed the multiplex PCR reads with MiXCR, giving one entry per CDR3 protein. The repertoire holds a few hundred thousand distinct CDR3 sequences, with 15% to 20% as singletons. The sample holds many counts of this clonotype. Its antigen is undetermined. The same data also went into a second study, on T cells in Graves' hyperthyroidism and ophthalmopathy. Turning to that study: Diagnosing involved the use of clinical symptoms, serum thyroxine and TRAb, thyroid ultrasound and orbital computed tomography.

The TCR sequence derives from a young woman with Graves disease. The sample consisted of peripheral blood mononuclear cells (PBMCs), taken at new diagnosis, from a patient treated with antithyroid drugs. The chain joins TRBV30 to TRBJ1-5, with D hard to call. The CDR3 sequence is CAWSVQINQPQHF. In DNA form, the CDR3 reads TGTGCCTGGAGTGTGCAGATCAATCAGCCCCAGCATTTT. The full variable domain, its missing parts supplied by reference TRBV30 and TRBJ1-5, is SQTIHQWPATLVQPVGSPLSLECTVEGTSNPNLYWYRQAAGRGLQLLFYSVGIGQISSEVPQNLSASRPQDRQFILSSKKLLLSDSGFYLCAWSVQINQPQHFGDGTRLSIL.